A single sample is the source of the 13 T cell receptor beta chains below, sequenced in a study of OX40 agonist ivuxolimab in advanced cancers. The protocol was immunoSEQ multiplex PCR, while the TCRdb copy is restricted to in-frame clones and leaves out a portion. The data hold 45,000 to 50,000 clones, with approximately 90% observed a single time. Sequenced material: CD4+ or CD8+ T cells sorted from blood, taken in a trial of the OX40 agonist ivuxolimab. These receptors came from an adult with an advanced solid tumor such as melanoma, head and neck, liver or kidney cancer.

The chain couples TRBV6-1 to TRBJ2-7, with TRBD1 identical over 9 bases. J gave up 4 bases and V 6 bases, and 7 bases lay outside the gene matches. The CDR3 is 14 amino acids. Germline V lookup: CDR1 MNHNS, CDR2 SASEGT. In DNA, the CDR3 is TGTGCCAGCAGCCGGGACAGGGTCGGGTACGAGCAGTACTTC. Encoded protein: CASSRDRVGYEQYF.

CDR3 protein: CASSKARGKGAEAFF. The DNA for the CDR3 is TGTGCCAGCAGTAAGGCAAGGGGAAAAGGGGCTGAAGCTTTCTTT. The rearrangement uses TRBV6-5 and TRBJ1-1, with a weak D call TRBD1 (5 bases). The CDR3 runs 15 residues. V was trimmed by 5 bases and J by 6 bases, leaving 19 bases between them. CDR1 MNHEY and CDR2 SVGAGI come from the germline V gene.

This chain joins TRBV20-1 and TRBJ2-5; D unresolved. Germline V lookup: CDR1 DFQATT, CDR2 SNEGSKA (reference sequence). CDR3 size: 11 residues. V lost 8 bases and J 5 bases, leaving 12 bases between the germline ends. CDR3 loop: CSPVVGETQYF. CDR3 DNA: TGCAGTCCAGTGGTGGGGGAGACCCAGTACTTC.

The gene calls are TRBV19 and TRBJ2-7; D unclear. This CDR3 has 13 amino acids. Germline assignment: CDR1 LNHDA and CDR2 SQIVND (reference sequence). The ends were cut back, 1 base at V and 3 bases at J, with 7 bases in the middle. The CDR3 reads CASSIGDNYEQYF. The CDR3 DNA reads TGTGCCAGTAGTATAGGAGACAACTACGAGCAGTACTTC.

The genes are TRBV10-1 and TRBJ2-3; 9 bases fit TRBD2. The V gene end was trimmed by 0 bases and the J gene end by 12 bases; junction bases not matched to a gene: 10. Germline CDR1 reads WNHNN; CDR2 reads SYGVQD (reference sequence). The CDR3 totals 15 residues. Here the CDR3 DNA reads TGCGCCAGCAGTGAGTCGAAGGCGGCGGGGGGGCCCCAGTATTTT. It codes for CASSESKAAGGPQYF.

The chain is built from TRBV6-1 and TRBJ1-1; D uncertain. The CDR3 is made up of 15 amino acids. CDR1 is MNHNS, CDR2 SASEGT, per germline. V was shortened by 2 bases and J by 0 bases, with 10 bases between the two germline ends. Written as DNA, the CDR3 is TGTGCCAGCAGTGAAACCAGAGCCATGAACACTGAAGCTTTCTTT. Protein: CASSETRAMNTEAFF.

This chain connects TRBV25-1 to TRBJ2-7; TRBD1 aligns across 9 bases. The CDR3 extends over 16 amino acids. V was pared by 6 bases and J by 1 base, with 10 bases of the junction left unmatched. Germline CDR1 MGHDK, CDR2 SYGVNS. The CDR3 spells CASSTSRDRESYEQYF. In DNA form, the CDR3 reads TGTGCCAGCAGCACCAGCCGGGACAGGGAATCCTACGAGCAGTACTTC.

The V and J genes are TRBV6-6 and TRBJ2-7; 10 nucleotides line up with TRBD2. J gave up 2 bases and V 6 bases, and 7 bases lay outside the gene matches. Germline values: CDR1 MNHNY, CDR2 SVGAGI (reference sequence). CDR3 size: 15 residues. The CDR3 reads CASRPTSGRAYEQYF. CDR3 DNA: TGTGCCAGCAGGCCGACTAGCGGGCGAGCCTACGAGCAGTACTTC.

The V and J genes are TRBV5-1 and TRBJ2-1; D is unresolved. The V gene lost 5 bases and the J gene lost 0 bases, with 9 bases spanning the gap. CDR1 is SGHRS and CDR2 is YFSETQ in the germline V gene. This CDR3 is built from 14 residues. Written as DNA, the CDR3 is TGCGCCAGCAGTCCAGCGACCTCCTACAATGAGCAGTTCTTC. It encodes CASSPATSYNEQFF.

This rearrangement joins TRBV28 to TRBJ1-4; maybe TRBD1 (6 bases). The V and J ends lost 6 bases and 5 bases respectively, with 10 bases between them. In germline, CDR1 is MDHEN, CDR2 SYDVKM. The CDR3 is made up of 13 amino acids. The CDR3 bases are TGTGCCAGCAGGGGGGCCGACAATGAAAAACTGTTTTTT. Protein sequence: CASRGADNEKLFF.

The V call is TRBV11-3, the J call TRBJ2-7; D is undetermined. Germline CDR1 reads SGHNT; CDR2 reads YENEEA. Trimming took 1 base from V and 3 from J, leaving 13 bases between them. This CDR3 contains 15 residues. The CDR3, as DNA: TGTGCCAGCAGCTTAGGAGGCCTCACCCACTACGAGCAGTACTTC. It yields the protein CASSLGGLTHYEQYF.

The rearrangement links TRBV7-9 to TRBJ2-2; D remains unclear. V dropped 1 base and J dropped 9 bases, with 18 bases sitting between them. The length of the CDR3 is 16 residues. Germline V gives CDR1 SEHNR, CDR2 FQNEAQ (reference sequence). The CDR3 reads CASSLVAQPLPRELFF. The CDR3, as DNA: TGTGCCAGCAGCTTAGTTGCCCAGCCCTTACCCCGGGAGCTGTTTTTT.

The V and J genes are TRBV11-2 and TRBJ1-2; perhaps TRBD1 as D (5 bases). Germline lookup yields CDR1 SGHAT and CDR2 FQNNGV. There are 15 residues in the CDR3. V was clipped by 1 base and J by 4 bases, with 13 bases between them. The CDR3 bases are TGTGCCAGCAGCTTAGCTTTCGACAGTTCCTATGGCTACACCTTC. It yields the protein CASSLAFDSSYGYTF. The full variable domain, completed using reference TRBV11-2 and TRBJ1-2, is EAGVAQSPRYKIIEKRQSVAFWCNPISGHATLYWYQQILGQGPKLLIQFQNNGVVDDSQLPKDRFSAERLKGVDSTLKIQPAKLEDSAVYLCASSLAFDSSYGYTFGSGTRLTVV.